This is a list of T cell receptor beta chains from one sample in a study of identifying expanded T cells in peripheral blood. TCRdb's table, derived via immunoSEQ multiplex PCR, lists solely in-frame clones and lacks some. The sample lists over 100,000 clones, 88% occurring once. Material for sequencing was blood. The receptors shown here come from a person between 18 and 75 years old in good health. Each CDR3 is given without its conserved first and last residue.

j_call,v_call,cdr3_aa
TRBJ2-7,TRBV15,ATSIMTSGYEQY
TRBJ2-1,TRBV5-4,ASSHPAGDNNEQF
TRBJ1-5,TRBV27,ASRKHRTGANNQPQH
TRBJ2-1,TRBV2,ASSEDIAGWQF
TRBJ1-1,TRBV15,ATSRDTRALMNTEAF
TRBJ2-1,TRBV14,ASSQGTVGLNYNEQF
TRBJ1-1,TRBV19,ASSTTDRANTEAF
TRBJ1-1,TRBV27,ASSLTGNTEAF
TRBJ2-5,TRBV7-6,ASSFQETQY
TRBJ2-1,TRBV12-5,ASGLVAGGPSINEQF
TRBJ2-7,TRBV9,ASSARDISYEQY
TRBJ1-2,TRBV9,ASSATNGGSGYT
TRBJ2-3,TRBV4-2,ASSLGGGSTDTQY
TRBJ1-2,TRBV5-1,ASSIGGRTVGYT
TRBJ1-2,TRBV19,AAWNRNNYGYT
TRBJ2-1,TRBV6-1,ASSDSYNEQF
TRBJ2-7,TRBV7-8,ASSLGGVGEQY
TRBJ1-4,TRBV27,ASRSRVLSEKLF
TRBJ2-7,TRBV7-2,ASSQWDGYEQY
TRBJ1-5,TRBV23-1,ASSHPGQGGYSNQPQH
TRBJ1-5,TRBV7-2,ASSLASQRIAQH
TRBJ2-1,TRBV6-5,ASSYYRGEQF
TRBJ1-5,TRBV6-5,ASSYSGGSNQPQH
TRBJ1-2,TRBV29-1,SVTPGQGYGYT
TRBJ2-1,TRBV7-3,ASSREAGFNEQF
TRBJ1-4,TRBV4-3,ASSQNGLFNEKLF
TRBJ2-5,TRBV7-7,ASSLGGRTLQETQY
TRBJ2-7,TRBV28,ASSFRTGVEQY
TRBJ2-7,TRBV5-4,ASSLGGIIKEQY
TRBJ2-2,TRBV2,ASSPDMGSTGELF
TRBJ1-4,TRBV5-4,ASSLGQTNEKLF
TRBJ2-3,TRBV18,ASSLRQGDTDTQY
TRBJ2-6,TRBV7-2,ASSLEAGSGANVLT
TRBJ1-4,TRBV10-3,AISDGQGGEKLF
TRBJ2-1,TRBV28,ASSLGDRGDEQF
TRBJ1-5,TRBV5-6,ASSSYRTGAFNQPQH
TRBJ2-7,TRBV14,ASSQNYEQY
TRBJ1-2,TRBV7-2,ASSSRRQGGYGYT
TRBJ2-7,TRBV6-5,ASSWDSWAGLGEQY
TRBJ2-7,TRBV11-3,ASSLMVRHSYEQY
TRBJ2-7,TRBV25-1,ASSAPSGPAQY
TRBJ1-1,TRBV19,ASSNLGQPSSEAF
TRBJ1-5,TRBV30,AWSEGKQPQH
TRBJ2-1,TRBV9,ASSGLDGNEQF
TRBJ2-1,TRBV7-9,ASSSYLAAQSYNEQF
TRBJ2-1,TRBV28,ATFLAGGYNEQF
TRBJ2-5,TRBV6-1,ASGTQGQETQY
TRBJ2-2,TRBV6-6,ASSPGQGTTGEPF
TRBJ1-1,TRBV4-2,ASSHRAGGRNTEAF
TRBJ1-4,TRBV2,ASSLRENEKLF
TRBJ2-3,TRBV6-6,ASSIQGAEDTQY
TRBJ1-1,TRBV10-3,ATIKGGTMNTEAF